The clone carrying this TCR beta chain came up a few times. Germline V gives CDR1 LNHDA, CDR2 SQIVND (reference sequence). The CDR3 has 18 amino acids. V trimming: 4 bases; J trimming: 5 bases; junction bases outside the gene matches: 19. The sample originates from a study of HIV-infected children after antiretroviral therapy interruption. Overall study context: Interruption group median age about 9.5 years; continuous group around 8 years. Samples from the continuous-treatment group were taken at weeks 0, 48 and 150.

Treatment noted: PENTA 11 planned treatment interruption arm or continuous ART arm. Unique molecular identifiers were included in an RNA-based 3' RACE TCR library. Via MiXCR, TCRdb re-called the 3' RACE reads, giving one row per CDR3 protein. The table lists about 86,000 distinct CDR3 sequences, about 7% of them singletons, with 0.9% to 1.4% in the top ten. This material consisted of CD45RA+ CD4+ T cells from PBMCs, pooled from several time points, taken from a donor given antiretroviral therapy, either interrupted or continuous. The subset was: naive CD4+ CD45RA+ CD45RO- T cells. This receptor was obtained from a pool of human donors with HIV. V and J are TRBV19 and TRBJ1-1, with 7 bases aligning to TRBD1. CDR3 sequence reads: CASSSRDRFVEGNTEAFF. The CDR3 region has the DNA TGTGCCAGTAGTAGCCGGGACAGATTCGTGGAAGGAAATACTGAAGCTTTCTTT.